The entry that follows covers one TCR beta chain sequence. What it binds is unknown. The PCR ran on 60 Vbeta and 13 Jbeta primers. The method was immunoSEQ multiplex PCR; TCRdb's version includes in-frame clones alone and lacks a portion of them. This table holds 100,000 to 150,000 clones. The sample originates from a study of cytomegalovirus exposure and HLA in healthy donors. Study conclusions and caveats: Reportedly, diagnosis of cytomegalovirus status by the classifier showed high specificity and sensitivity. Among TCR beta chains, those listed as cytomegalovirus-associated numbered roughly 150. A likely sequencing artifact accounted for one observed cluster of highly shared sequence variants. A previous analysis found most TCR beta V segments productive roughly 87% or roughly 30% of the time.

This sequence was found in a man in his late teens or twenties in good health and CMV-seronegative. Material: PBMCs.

In DNA form, the CDR3 reads TGTGCCAGTACTGAAACCGGACAGGGCCACAATGAGCAGTTCTTC. This gives the protein CASTETGQGHNEQFF. This chain links TRBV19 with TRBJ2-1; 8 bases agree with TRBD1. Unmatched junction bases numbered 10, after V lost 7 bases and J lost 5 bases. The V gene's germline CDR1 is LNHDA and CDR2 SQIVND (reference sequence). The CDR3 contains 15 residues.